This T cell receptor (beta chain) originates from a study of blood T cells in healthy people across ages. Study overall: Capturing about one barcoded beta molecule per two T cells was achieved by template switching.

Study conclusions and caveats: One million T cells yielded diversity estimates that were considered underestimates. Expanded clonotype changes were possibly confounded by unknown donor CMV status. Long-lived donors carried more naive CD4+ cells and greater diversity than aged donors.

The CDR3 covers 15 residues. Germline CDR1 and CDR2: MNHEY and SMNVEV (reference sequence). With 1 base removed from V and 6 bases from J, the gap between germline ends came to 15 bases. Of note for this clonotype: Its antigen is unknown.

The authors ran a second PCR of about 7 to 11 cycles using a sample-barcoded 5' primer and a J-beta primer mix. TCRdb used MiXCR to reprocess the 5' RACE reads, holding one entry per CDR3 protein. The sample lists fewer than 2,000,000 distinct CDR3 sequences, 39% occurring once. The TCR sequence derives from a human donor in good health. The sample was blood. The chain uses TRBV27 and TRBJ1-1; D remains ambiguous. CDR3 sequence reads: CASSLFSSRRAEAFF. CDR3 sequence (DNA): TGTGCCAGCAGTTTATTCTCGTCCAGGCGGGCTGAAGCTTTCTTT.